This T cell receptor beta chain emerged from a study of blood T cells in healthy people across ages. Broader study findings: Investigators treated diversity estimates from one million T cells as underestimates.

Peripheral blood, about 10 milliliters per donor, was collected. The CDR3 contains 14 residues. V was pared by 4 bases and J by 6 bases, with 5 bases of the junction left unmatched. Germline CDR1 reads SGHKS; CDR2 reads YYEKEE (reference sequence). A sample-barcoded 5' primer and a J-beta primer mix were used in a second PCR of roughly 7 to 11 cycles. TCRdb re-called the 5' RACE reads with MiXCR, one entry per CDR3 protein. The data hold fewer than 1,200,000 distinct CDR3 sequences, with about 25% observed a single time. In regard to this clonotype: Its antigen is unknown.

The sample was also reused in another study, on T cells of mothers and their children. That source reports: Each donor was one of three healthy Caucasian mothers or one of their six children. Over 8 million TCR beta CDR3 reads were obtained from each mother, and a few million from each child.

This clonotype was obtained from a girl under 10 years old in good health. The rearrangement links TRBV5-5 to TRBJ2-4; 9 bases align to TRBD1. Sequencing was done on a sample of blood. In DNA form, the CDR3 reads TGTGCCAGCAGCCAGGACAGGGGAGTAAACATTCAGTACTTC. It specifies CASSQDRGVNIQYF.